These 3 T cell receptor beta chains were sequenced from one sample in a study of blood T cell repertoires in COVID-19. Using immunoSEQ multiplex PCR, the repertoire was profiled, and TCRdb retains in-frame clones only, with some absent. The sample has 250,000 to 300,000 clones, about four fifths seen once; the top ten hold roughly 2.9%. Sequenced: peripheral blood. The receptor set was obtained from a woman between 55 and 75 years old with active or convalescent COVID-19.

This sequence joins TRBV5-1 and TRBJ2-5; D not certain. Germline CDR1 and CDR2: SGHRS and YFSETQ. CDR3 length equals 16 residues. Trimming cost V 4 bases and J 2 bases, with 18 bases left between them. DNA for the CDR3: TGCGCCAGCAGCCCGGAAAATTGGCCAGGACAAGAGACCCAGTACTTC. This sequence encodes CASSPENWPGQETQYF.

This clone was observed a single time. Written as DNA, the CDR3 is TGCGCCAGCAGCTTAGACTCACCTCAGGACAGGGTGTTCTCACCCCTCCACTTT. Protein: CASSLDSPQDRVFSPLHF. The chain recombines TRBV5-1 with TRBJ1-6; TRBD1 matches at 8 bases. Losses at the gene ends were 2 bases for V and 10 bases for J; bases not matched to a gene: 17. This CDR3 has 18 amino acids. The germline V gene has CDR1 SGHRS and CDR2 YFSETQ. Complete variable domain (other parts from reference TRBV5-1 and TRBJ1-6): KAGVTQTPRYLIKTRGQQVTLSCSPISGHRSVSWYQQTPGQGLQFLFEYFSETQRNKGNFPGRFSGRQFSNSRSEMNVSTLELGDSALYLCASSLDSPQDRVFSPLHFGNGTRLTVT.

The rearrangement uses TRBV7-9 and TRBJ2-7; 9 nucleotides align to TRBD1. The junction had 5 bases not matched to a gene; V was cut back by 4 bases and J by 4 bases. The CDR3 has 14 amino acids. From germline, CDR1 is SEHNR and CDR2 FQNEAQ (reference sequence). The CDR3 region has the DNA TGTGCCAGCAGCTCGGGGACAGGGTATTACGAGCAGTACTTC. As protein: CASSSGTGYYEQYF.